A single TCR beta chain is shown here with its context. Its antigen is unidentified. This entry comes from a study of cytomegalovirus exposure and HLA in healthy donors. Broader study findings: With later analysis, a missense DCLRE1C variant became linked to TCR beta V- and J-gene trimming. Within a later analysis, the majority of CMV-associated TCR beta chains appeared HLA-restricted.

Vbeta (60) and Jbeta (13) primers were used in the PCR. Sequencing was performed with immunoSEQ multiplex PCR; in TCRdb, only in-frame clones are kept and a portion is missing. The repertoire includes over 90,000 clones, 60% to 70% of them detected once, and under 3.5% sits in the top ten. This receptor was identified in a woman aged 45-59 years in good health and CMV-seronegative. The source material was PBMCs.

Here the CDR3 DNA reads TGTGCCAGCAGTTTTTCAAGCGGGAGTACGAATGAGCAGTTCTTC. It specifies CASSFSSGSTNEQFF. The J gene is TRBJ2-1, the V gene TRBV28; 8 bases fit TRBD2. Germline assignment: CDR1 MDHEN and CDR2 SYDVKM. The CDR3 length is 15 residues. V was pared by 3 bases and J by 7 bases, with 8 bases of the junction left unmatched.